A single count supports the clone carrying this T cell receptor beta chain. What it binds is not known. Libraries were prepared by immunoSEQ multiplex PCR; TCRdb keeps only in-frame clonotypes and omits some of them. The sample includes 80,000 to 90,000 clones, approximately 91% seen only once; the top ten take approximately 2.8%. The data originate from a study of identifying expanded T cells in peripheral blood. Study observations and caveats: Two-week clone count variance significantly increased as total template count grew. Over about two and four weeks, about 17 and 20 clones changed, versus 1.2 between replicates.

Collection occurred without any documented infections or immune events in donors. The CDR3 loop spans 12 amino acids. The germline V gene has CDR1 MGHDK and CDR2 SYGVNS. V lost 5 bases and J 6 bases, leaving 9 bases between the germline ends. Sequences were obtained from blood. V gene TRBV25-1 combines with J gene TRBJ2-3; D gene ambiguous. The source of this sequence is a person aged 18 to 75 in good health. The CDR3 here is CASSFLVDTQYF. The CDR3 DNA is TGTGCCAGCAGTTTCCTCGTGGATACGCAGTATTTT.